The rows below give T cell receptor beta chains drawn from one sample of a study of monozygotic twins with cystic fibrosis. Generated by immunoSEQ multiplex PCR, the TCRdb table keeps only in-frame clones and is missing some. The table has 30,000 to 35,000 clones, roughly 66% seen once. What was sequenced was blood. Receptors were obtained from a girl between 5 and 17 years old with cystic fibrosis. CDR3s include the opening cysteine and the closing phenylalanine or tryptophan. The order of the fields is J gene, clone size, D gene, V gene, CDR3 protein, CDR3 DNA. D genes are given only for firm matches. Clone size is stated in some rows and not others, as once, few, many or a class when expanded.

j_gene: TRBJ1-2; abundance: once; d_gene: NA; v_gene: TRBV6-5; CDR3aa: CASSFRDGYTF; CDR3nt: TGTGCCAGCAGTTTTAGGGATGGCTACACCTTC
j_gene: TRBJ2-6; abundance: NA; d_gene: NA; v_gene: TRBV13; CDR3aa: CASSLSVSGANVLTF; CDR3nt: TGTGCCAGCAGCTTAAGCGTCTCTGGGGCCAACGTCCTGACTTTC
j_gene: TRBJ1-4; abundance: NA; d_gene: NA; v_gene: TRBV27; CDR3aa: CASSSRYRDPMWKLFF; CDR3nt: TGTGCCAGCAGTTCCCGCTACAGGGACCCGATGTGGAAACTGTTTTTT
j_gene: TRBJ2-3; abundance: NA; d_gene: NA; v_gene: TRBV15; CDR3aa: CATSRDPAPDTQYF; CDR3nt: TGTGCCACCAGCAGAGATCCGGCCCCAGATACGCAGTATTTT
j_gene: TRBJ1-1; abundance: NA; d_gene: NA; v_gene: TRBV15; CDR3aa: CATSRDLIGEGTEAFF; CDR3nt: TGTGCCACCAGCAGAGATCTTATAGGTGAGGGCACTGAAGCTTTCTTT
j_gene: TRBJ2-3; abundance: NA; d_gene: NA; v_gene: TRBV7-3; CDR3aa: CASSLRGSLDTQYF; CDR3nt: TGTGCCAGCAGCTTAAGGGGCAGCTTAGATACGCAGTATTTT
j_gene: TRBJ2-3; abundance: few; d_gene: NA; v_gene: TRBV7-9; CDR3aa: CASSSGRADTQYF; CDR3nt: TGTGCCAGCAGCTCAGGGCGCGCGGATACGCAGTATTTT
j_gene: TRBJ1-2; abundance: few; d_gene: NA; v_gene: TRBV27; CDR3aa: CASSFQGRYGYTF; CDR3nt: TGTGCCAGCAGTTTTCAGGGACGCTATGGCTACACCTTC
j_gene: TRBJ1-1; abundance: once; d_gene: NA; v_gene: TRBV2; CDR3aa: CASSRQVKNTEAFF; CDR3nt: TGTGCCAGCAGCAGACAGGTGAAGAACACTGAAGCTTTCTTT
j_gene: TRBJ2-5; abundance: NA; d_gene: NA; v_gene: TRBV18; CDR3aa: CASSVGSGEETQYF; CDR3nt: TGTGCCAGCTCGGTCGGTTCCGGGGAAGAGACCCAGTACTTC
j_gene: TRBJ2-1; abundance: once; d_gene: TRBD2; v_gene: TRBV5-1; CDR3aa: CASSLRPSGRGVNEQFF; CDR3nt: TGCGCCAGCAGCTTGAGGCCTAGCGGGAGAGGGGTCAATGAGCAGTTCTTC
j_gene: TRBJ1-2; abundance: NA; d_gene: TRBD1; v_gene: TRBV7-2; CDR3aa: CASSRRRTGEGYTF; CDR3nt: TGTGCCAGCAGCCGACGACGGACAGGGGAAGGCTACACCTTC
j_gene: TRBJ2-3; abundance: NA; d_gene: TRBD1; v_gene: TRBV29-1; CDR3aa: CSTGQGARPDTQYF; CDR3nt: TGCAGCACTGGACAGGGGGCCCGGCCAGATACGCAGTATTTT
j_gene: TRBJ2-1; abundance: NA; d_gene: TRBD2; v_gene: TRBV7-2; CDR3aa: CASSLMTSGRGNEQFF; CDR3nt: TGTGCCAGCAGCTTGATGACTAGCGGGAGAGGTAATGAGCAGTTCTTC
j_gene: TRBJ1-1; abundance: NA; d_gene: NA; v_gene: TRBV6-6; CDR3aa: CASSYREVNTEAFF; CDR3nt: TGTGCCAGCAGTTACAGGGAGGTAAACACTGAAGCTTTCTTT
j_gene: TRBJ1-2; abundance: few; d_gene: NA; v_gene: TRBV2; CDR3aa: CASSPREGNYGYTF; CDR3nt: TGTGCCAGCAGTCCACGGGAGGGTAACTATGGCTACACCTTC
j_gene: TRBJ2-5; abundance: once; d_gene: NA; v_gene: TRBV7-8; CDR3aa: CASSPPRKETQYF; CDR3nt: TGTGCCAGCAGCCCACCCCGGAAAGAGACCCAGTACTTC
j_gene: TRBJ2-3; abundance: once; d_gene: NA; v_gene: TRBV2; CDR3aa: CASSEADRFLDTQYF; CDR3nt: TGTGCCAGCAGTGAAGCCGACAGGTTCTTGGATACGCAGTATTTT
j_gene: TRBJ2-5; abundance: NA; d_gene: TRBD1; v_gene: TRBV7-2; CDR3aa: CASSSYLDRGETQYF; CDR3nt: TGTGCCAGCAGCTCCTACCTAGACAGGGGAGAGACCCAGTACTTC
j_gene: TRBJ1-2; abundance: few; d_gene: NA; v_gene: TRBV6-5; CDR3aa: CASSYLQGGGYTF; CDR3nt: TGTGCCAGCAGTTACTTGCAGGGAGGGGGCTACACCTTC
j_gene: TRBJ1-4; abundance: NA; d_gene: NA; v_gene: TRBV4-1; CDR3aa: CASSQDRQGTKLFF; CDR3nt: TGCGCCAGCAGCCAAGATCGCCAGGGAACAAAACTGTTTTTT
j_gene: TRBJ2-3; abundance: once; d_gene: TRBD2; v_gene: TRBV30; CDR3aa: CAWSVGLAGDADTQYF; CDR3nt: TGTGCCTGGAGTGTGGGGCTAGCGGGAGACGCAGATACGCAGTATTTT
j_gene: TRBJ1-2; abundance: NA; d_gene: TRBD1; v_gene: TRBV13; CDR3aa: CASSFRTGNGYTF; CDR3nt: TGTGCCAGCAGCTTCCGGACAGGGAACGGCTACACCTTC
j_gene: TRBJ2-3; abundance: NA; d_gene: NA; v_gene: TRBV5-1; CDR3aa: CASSLGPASTDTQYF; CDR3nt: TGCGCCAGCAGCTTGGGACCGGCTAGCACAGATACGCAGTATTTT
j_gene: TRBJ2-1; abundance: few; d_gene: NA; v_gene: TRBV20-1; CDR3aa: CSAPLYNEQFF; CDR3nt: TGCAGTGCTCCCCTATACAATGAGCAGTTCTTC
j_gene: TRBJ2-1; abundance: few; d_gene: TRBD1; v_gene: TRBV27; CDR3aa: CASSFLTHRGEGEQFF; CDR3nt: TGTGCCAGCAGTTTTCTTACTCACAGGGGTGAGGGTGAGCAGTTCTTC
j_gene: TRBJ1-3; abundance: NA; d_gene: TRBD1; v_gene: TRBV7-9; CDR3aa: CASSLAGTGSGNTIYF; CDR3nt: TGTGCCAGCAGCTTAGCGGGGACAGGGTCTGGAAACACCATATATTTT
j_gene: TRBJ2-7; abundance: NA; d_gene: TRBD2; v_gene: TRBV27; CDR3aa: CASSLGGRSYEQYF; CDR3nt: TGTGCCAGCAGTTTGGGCGGGAGGTCCTACGAGCAGTACTTC
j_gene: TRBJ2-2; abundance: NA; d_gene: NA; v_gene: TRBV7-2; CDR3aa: CASSFDRTGELFF; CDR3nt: TGTGCCAGCAGCTTCGACCGCACCGGGGAGCTGTTTTTT
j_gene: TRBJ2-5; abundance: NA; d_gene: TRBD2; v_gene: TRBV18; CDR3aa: CASRVGTSGSTETQYF; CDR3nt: TGTGCCAGCCGAGTTGGGACTAGCGGGAGTACGGAGACCCAGTACTTC
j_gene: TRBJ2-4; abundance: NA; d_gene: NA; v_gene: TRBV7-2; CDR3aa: CASSLVEELQTKNIQYF; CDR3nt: TGTGCCAGCAGCTTAGTGGAGGAGCTACAGACCAAAAACATTCAGTACTTC
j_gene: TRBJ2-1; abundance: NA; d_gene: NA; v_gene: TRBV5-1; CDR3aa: CASKDWENRALGGYNEQFF; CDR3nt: TGCGCCAGCAAGGACTGGGAAAACAGGGCCCTTGGTGGCTACAATGAGCAGTTCTTC
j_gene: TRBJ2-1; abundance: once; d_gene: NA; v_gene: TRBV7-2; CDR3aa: CASSSEMDNEQFF; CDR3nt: TGTGCCAGCAGCTCCGAGATGGACAATGAGCAGTTCTTC
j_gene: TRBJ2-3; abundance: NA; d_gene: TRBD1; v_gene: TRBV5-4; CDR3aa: CASSFRGNPTDTQYF; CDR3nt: TGTGCCAGCAGCTTCAGGGGGAACCCCACAGATACGCAGTATTTT
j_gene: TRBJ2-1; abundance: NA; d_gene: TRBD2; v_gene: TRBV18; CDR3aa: CASSPPGLAGDEQFF; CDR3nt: TGTGCCAGCTCACCACCGGGACTAGCGGGAGATGAGCAGTTCTTC
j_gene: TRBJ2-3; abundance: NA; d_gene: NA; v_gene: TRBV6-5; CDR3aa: CASGIGTGGDTQYF; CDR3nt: TGTGCCAGCGGAATCGGGACGGGGGGCGATACGCAGTATTTT
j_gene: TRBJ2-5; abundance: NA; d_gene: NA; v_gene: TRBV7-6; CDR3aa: CASRVKQGPGVTQYF; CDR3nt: TGTGCCAGCAGGGTAAAACAGGGCCCCGGGGTGACCCAGTACTTC
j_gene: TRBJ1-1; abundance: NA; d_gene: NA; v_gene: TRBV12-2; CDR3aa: CASRLGTGVNTEAFF; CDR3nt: TGTGCAAGTCGCTTAGGGACAGGCGTGAACACTGAAGCTTTCTTT
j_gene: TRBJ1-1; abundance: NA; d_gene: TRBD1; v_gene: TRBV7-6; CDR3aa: CASSRIGQGTEAFF; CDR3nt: TGTGCCAGCAGCCGCATCGGACAGGGCACTGAAGCTTTCTTT
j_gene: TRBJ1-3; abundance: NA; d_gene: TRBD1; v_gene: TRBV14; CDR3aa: CASSHIGTGRSGNTIYF; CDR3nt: TGTGCCAGCAGCCACATAGGGACAGGGCGCTCTGGAAACACCATATATTTT
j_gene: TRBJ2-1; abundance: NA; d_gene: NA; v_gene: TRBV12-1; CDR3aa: CASSFARNPIRAEQFF; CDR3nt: TGTGCCAGCAGCTTTGCGCGTAATCCGATTCGGGCTGAGCAGTTCTTC
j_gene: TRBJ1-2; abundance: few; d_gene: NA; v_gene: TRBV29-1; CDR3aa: CSAVGRLYGYTF; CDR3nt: TGCAGCGCCGTGGGACGGCTCTATGGCTACACCTTC
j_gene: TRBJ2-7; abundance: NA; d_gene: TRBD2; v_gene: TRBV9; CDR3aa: CASSGGTSGPSYEQYF; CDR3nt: TGTGCCAGCAGCGGCGGGACTAGCGGACCTTCCTACGAGCAGTACTTC
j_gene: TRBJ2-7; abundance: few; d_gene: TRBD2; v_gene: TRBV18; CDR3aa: CASSPSLVVAGVRAYEQYF; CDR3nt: TGTGCCAGCTCACCTTCATTGGTAGTAGCGGGAGTAAGGGCCTACGAGCAGTACTTC
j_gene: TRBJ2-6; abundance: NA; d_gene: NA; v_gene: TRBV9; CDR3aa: CASSVGTRNSGANVLTF; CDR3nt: TGTGCCAGCAGCGTCGGGACCCGGAACTCTGGGGCCAACGTCCTGACTTTC
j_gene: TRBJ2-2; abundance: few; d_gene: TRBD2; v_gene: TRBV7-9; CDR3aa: CASRSRTSGSLDTGELFF; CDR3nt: TGTGCCAGCAGATCCCGGACTAGCGGGAGCTTGGACACCGGGGAGCTGTTTTTT
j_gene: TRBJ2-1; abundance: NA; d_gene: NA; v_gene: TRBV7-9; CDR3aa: CASSLIPVDEQFF; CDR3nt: TGTGCCAGCAGCTTAATCCCGGTCGATGAGCAGTTCTTC